Described below is a single T cell receptor beta chain sequence and its context. The sample originates from a study of identical twins. V lost 4 bases and J 4 bases, leaving 16 bases between the germline ends. The CDR3 extends over 15 amino acids. In germline, CDR1 is LNHNV, CDR2 YYDKDF (reference sequence). TCRdb itself ran the 5' RACE reads through MiXCR, one entry per CDR3 protein. This table holds 420,000 or so distinct CDR3 sequences, less than 20% found once. This clonotype originated in a man between 50 and 59 years old in good health. Material: naive T cells sorted from blood. V and J are TRBV15 and TRBJ2-5; maybe TRBD2 (6 bases). CDR3 amino acids: CATSNRLGGTETQYF. CDR3 DNA: TGTGCCACCAGCAACCGACTCGGGGGAACAGAGACCCAGTACTTC.